One and the same sample provided the 2 T cell receptor beta chains below, sequenced in a study of CD8 T cells in ankylosing spondylitis. TCRdb reprocessed the 5' RACE reads with MiXCR, giving one entry per CDR3 protein. Of about 360,000 distinct CDR3 sequences in the sample, approximately 20% were seen once. The source material was blood, either unsorted or a sorted T cell fraction (not recorded which). These receptors originate from a male donor with ankylosing spondylitis or in good health (not recorded which).

This sequence joins TRBV12-3 or TRBV12-4 and TRBJ2-5, with 12 bases aligning to TRBD2. This CDR3 contains 16 residues. Losses at the gene ends were 5 bases for V and 5 bases for J; bases not matched to a gene: 9. The CDR3 bases are TGTGCCAGCAGTACCTCTAGCGGGGGGGCCGGTGAGACCCAGTACTTC. Encoded protein: CASSTSSGGAGETQYF.

There are a few counts of this clonotype. The genes are TRBV7-3 and TRBJ2-1, with D hard to call. The V gene lost 3 bases and the J gene lost 5 bases, with 8 bases spanning the gap. This CDR3 spans 13 amino acids. From germline, CDR1 is SGHTA and CDR2 FQGTGA. CDR3 in amino acids: CASSFGSHNEQFF. In DNA form, the CDR3 reads TGTGCCAGCAGCTTTGGCAGCCACAATGAGCAGTTCTTC. The full variable domain, rest sourced from reference TRBV7-3 and TRBJ2-1, is GAGVSQTPSNKVTEKGKYVELRCDPISGHTALYWYRQSLGQGPEFLIYFQGTGAADDSGLPNDRFFAVRPEGSVSTLKIQRTERGDSAVYLCASSFGSHNEQFFGPGTRLTVL.